The 11 T cell receptor beta chains given below trace back to one sample, sequenced in a study of regulatory T cells in long-lasting Graves disease. Construction of the TCR beta libraries employed iRepertoire HTBI primers in conjunction with Arm-PCR of CDR3 regions. TCRdb re-analysed the multiplex PCR reads in MiXCR, keeping a single row per CDR3 protein. The profile shows more than 650,000 distinct CDR3 sequences, approximately 31% of them singletons. Time point specified: persistent/refractory GD, antithyroid drugs over 5 years with positive TRAb. Scientists built the TCR library using RNA that was extracted from PBMCs. Here the sequenced sample was peripheral blood mononuclear cells (PBMCs), taken when the disease was refractory, from a patient treated with antithyroid drugs. Every receptor here comes from a female donor with Graves disease.

The chain links TRBV27 to TRBJ1-3; D is undetermined. The CDR3 covers 14 residues. CDR1 and CDR2 from the germline V gene are MNHEY and SMNVEV (reference sequence). V dropped 6 bases and J dropped 4 bases, with 13 bases sitting between them. In DNA, the CDR3 is TGTGCCAGCAGCTCCCTAGCGTGGGGAAACACCATATATTTT. Amino acid sequence: CASSSLAWGNTIYF.

The chain is built from TRBV6-1 and TRBJ1-1; no definite D call. Germline V gives CDR1 MNHNS, CDR2 SASEGT. This CDR3 contains 14 residues. With 4 bases removed from V and 2 bases from J, the gap between germline ends came to 11 bases. The CDR3 reads CASSARLSNTEAFF. Written as DNA, the CDR3 is TGTGCCAGCAGTGCAAGACTGAGCAACACTGAAGCTTTCTTT.

This clonotype was detected many times. V is TRBV12-3 or TRBV12-4 and J is TRBJ1-1, with 10 bases identical to TRBD1. The trim removed 2 bases at V and 1 base at J, leaving 7 bases unmatched. The CDR3 is 17 residues long. The CDR3 coding sequence is TGTGCCAGCAGTTTAAGAATGACAGGGGGCGCGAACACTGAAGCTTTCTTT. Amino acids: CASSLRMTGGANTEAFF.

This clonotype came up a few times. The CDR3 coding sequence is TGTGCCAGCAGCTTAGGAGGGGCGCGGAGTAATTCACCCCTCCACTTT. Translated, it gives CASSLGGARSNSPLHF. V is TRBV11-2 and J is TRBJ1-6, with D perhaps TRBD1 (5 bases). The CDR3 consists of 16 residues. CDR1 and CDR2 (germline): SGHAT, FQNNGV. Trimming left V 1 base short and J 6 bases short, with 13 bases between.

V and J are TRBV6-1 and TRBJ1-6; D gene unclear. The germline V gene encodes CDR1 MNHNS and CDR2 SASEGT. The V end lost 9 bases, the J end lost 11 bases, and 14 bases lay between the germline ends. This CDR3 region has 12 residues. This chain's CDR3 is CASSAAKPPLHF. CDR3 sequence (DNA): TGTGCCAGTTCGGCAGCAAAGCCACCCCTCCACTTT.

In the case of this clonotype: At one boundary the junction diverges from the germline segment, which might be a read error. The chain couples TRBV6-1 to TRBJ2-7, with D perhaps matching TRBD2 (5 bases). Germline lookup yields CDR1 MNHNS and CDR2 SASEGT. The CDR3 has 14 residues. DNA for the CDR3: TGTGCCAGCAGCCTCGCCGGGGTCTCCTACGGGCAGTACTTC. Encoded protein: CASSLAGVSYGQYF.

The V gene is TRBV6-2 or TRBV6-3, the J gene TRBJ2-2, with D perhaps matching TRBD2 (7 bases). CDR3 length: 14 residues. The V end was cut by 2 bases, the J end by 6 bases, with 10 bases between. Germline V CDR1 and CDR2: MNHEY, SVGEGT. This chain's CDR3 is CASSYGGAPGELFF. For the CDR3, the DNA is TGTGCCAGCAGTTACGGGGGGGCCCCCGGGGAGCTGTTTTTT.

V gene TRBV2 combines with J gene TRBJ2-2; 10 nucleotides match TRBD2. The length of the CDR3 is 17 residues. Germline V lookup: CDR1 SNHLY, CDR2 FYNNEI. J lost 3 bases, V lost 0 bases, and 4 bases had no gene match. The CDR3 loop reads CASSEAGSGRYTGELFF. The CDR3 coding sequence is TGTGCCAGCAGTGAAGCGGGTAGCGGGAGGTACACCGGGGAGCTGTTTTTT.

This clonotype was detected many times. The chain recombines TRBV29-1 with TRBJ2-5; TRBD1 matches at 9 bases. The germline CDR1 and CDR2 sequences are SQVTM and ANQGSEA. With V trimmed by 4 bases and J by 5 bases, 11 bases remained unmatched. This CDR3 is 15 amino acids long. CDR3 sequence: CSVANFGTGSETQYF. The CDR3 coding sequence is TGCAGCGTTGCGAATTTCGGGACAGGGAGTGAGACCCAGTACTTC.

To note about this clonotype: Its ends do not fully match the called genes, so a read error is possible. This chain connects TRBV29-1 to TRBJ2-7; 11 nucleotides line up with TRBD1. Germline V gene sequence: CDR1 SQVTM, CDR2 ANQGSEA. This CDR3 is 15 amino acids long. For the CDR3, the DNA is TGCAGCGTCGAAGTAAGGGGACAGGGGGCCTACGAGCAGTACTTC. Its translation: CSVEVRGQGAYEQYF.

This clonotype has a handful of counts. The chain carries TRBV28 and TRBJ1-3; D is possibly TRBD1 (5 bases). The CDR3 extends over 14 amino acids. The V end lost 7 bases, the J end lost 4 bases, and 14 bases lay between the germline ends. Germline V gene lookup returns CDR1 MDHEN and CDR2 SYDVKM. Here the CDR3 DNA reads TGTGCCAGCAATGGAGGGGCGGTGGGAAACACCATATATTTT. It translates to CASNGGAVGNTIYF.